The present T cell receptor (beta chain) was sequenced within a study of identical twins. This CDR3 has 11 residues. Per germline, CDR1 SEHNR and CDR2 FQNEAQ (reference sequence). Unmatched junction bases numbered 8, after V lost 5 bases and J lost 14 bases. This clonotype came up a few times. One entry per CDR3 protein results from TCRdb running MiXCR on the 5' RACE reads. The data contain roughly 720,000 distinct CDR3 sequences, 15% to 20% of them seen just once; the ten biggest clones take up around 14%. The data were also submitted as part of a second study, on T cells expressing NK-cell markers. From that study: Among the eight sequenced donors, seven tested HCMV-seropositive and one tested seronegative. NKG2C+ dominant clonotypes from 6 or 7 donors made up about 1.0-7.0% of CD8+ T cells.

Source material: PBMCs. The chain combines TRBV7-9 with TRBJ1-2; 7 bases match TRBD1. This receptor was identified in a woman under 30 in good health. The CDR3 sequence is CASSQSGTVTF. The CDR3 DNA reads as TGTGCCAGCAGCCAATCCGGGACAGTTACCTTC.